The table lists the clone carrying this T cell receptor beta chain with many counts. Its antigen is not known. The sample originates from a study of CD8 T cells in ankylosing spondylitis. Trimming stripped 0 bases from V and 2 bases from J, with 8 bases between. This CDR3 is 15 amino acids long. CDR1 is SGHRS and CDR2 is YFSETQ in the germline V gene. The TCR beta libraries were generated through quantitative 5'-RACE incorporating molecular barcodes. MiXCR, applied by TCRdb to the 5' RACE reads, yields one record per CDR3 protein. Counted here are 300,000 to 400,000 distinct CDR3 sequences, 14% to 15% occurring once; the ten biggest clones make up 0.9% to 1.2%. General study points: Disease-linked clones, CD8+, were relatively rare in peripheral blood. There were earlier reports of some motif variants in reactive arthritis synovial fluid and blood. The authors reported significant enrichment of disease-linked clones in matched ankylosing spondylitis synovial fluid.

The sequence was collected from a male donor with ankylosing spondylitis or in good health (not recorded which). The sample consisted of blood, either unsorted or a sorted T cell fraction (not recorded which). This chain uses TRBV5-1 with TRBJ2-2; D unresolved. The CDR3 reads CASSLDLINTGELFF. The CDR3 DNA is TGCGCCAGCAGCTTGGATTTAATCAACACCGGGGAGCTGTTTTTT.